This T cell receptor beta chain emerged from a study of control samples from healthy donors and cancer patients. Method: immunoSEQ multiplex PCR; TCRdb's copy keeps in-frame clones and lacks some. Of 130,000 or so clones in the sample, approximately 90% were seen once. The clonotype originates from a woman aged 50 to 60 in good health. The sample taken for sequencing was blood.

This chain's CDR3 is CASSLAGTEETQYF. The CDR3 bases are TGTGCCAGCAGCTTAGCCGGGACCGAAGAGACCCAGTACTTC. The genes are TRBV7-9 and TRBJ2-5; D is possibly TRBD1 or TRBD2 (5 bases each). V shed 0 bases and J shed 3 bases, with 8 bases lying between them. Per germline, CDR1 SEHNR and CDR2 FQNEAQ (reference sequence). The CDR3 runs 14 residues.